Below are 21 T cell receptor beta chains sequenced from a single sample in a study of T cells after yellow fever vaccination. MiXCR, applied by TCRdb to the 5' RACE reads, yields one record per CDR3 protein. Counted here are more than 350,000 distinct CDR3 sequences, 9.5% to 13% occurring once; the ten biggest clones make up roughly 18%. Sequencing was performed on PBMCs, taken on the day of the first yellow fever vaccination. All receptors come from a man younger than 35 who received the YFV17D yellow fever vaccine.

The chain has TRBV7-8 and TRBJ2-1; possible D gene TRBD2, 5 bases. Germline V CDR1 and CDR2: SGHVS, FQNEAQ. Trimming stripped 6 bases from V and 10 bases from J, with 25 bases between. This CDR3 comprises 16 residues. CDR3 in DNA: TGTGCCAGCAGTTATCCCGCGGAGCTTCGAGGCGGGGAGCAGTTCTTC. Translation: CASSYPAELRGGEQFF.

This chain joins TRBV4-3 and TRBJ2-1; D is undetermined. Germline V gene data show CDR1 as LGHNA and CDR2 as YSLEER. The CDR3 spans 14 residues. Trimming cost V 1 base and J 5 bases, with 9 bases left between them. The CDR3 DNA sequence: TGCGCCAGCAGCCAAGGGGCACAAGACAATGAGCAGTTCTTC. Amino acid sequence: CASSQGAQDNEQFF.

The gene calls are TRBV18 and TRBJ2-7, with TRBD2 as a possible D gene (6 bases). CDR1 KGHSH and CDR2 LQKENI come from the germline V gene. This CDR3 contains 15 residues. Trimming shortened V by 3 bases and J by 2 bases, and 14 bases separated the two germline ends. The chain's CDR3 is CASSPLGAGPYEQYF. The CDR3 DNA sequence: TGTGCCAGCTCACCCTTGGGCGCGGGGCCCTACGAGCAGTACTTC.

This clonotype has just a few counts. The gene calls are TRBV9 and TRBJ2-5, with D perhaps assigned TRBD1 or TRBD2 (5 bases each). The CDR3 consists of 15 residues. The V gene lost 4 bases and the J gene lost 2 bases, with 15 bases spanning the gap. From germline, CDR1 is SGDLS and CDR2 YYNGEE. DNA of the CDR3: TGTGCCAGCAGCCCCGAGGGGTTCTCGCAAGAGACCCAGTACTTC. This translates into CASSPEGFSQETQYF.

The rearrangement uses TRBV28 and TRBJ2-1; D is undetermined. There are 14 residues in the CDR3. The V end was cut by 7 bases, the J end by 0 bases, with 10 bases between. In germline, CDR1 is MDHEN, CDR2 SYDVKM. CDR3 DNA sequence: TGTGCCAGCACTTCAGAGAACTCCTACAATGAGCAGTTCTTC. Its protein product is CASTSENSYNEQFF. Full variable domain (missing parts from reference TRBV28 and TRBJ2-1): DVKVTQSSRYLVKRTGEKVFLECVQDMDHENMFWYRQDPGLGLRLIYFSYDVKMKEKGDIPEGYSVSREKKERFSLILESASTNQTSMYLCASTSENSYNEQFFGPGTRLTVL.

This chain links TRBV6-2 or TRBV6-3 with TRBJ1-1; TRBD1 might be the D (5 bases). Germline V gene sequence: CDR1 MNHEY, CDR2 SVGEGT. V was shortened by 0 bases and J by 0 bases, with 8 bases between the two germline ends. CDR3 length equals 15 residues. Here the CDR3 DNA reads TGTGCCAGCAGTTACTCGCCAGGGCTGAACACTGAAGCTTTCTTT. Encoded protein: CASSYSPGLNTEAFF.

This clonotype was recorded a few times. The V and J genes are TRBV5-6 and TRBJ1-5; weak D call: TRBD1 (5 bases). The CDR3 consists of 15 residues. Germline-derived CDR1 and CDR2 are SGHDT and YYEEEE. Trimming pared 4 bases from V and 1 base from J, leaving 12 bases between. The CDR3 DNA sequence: TGTGCCAGCAGCAAGGGACCGTTAAGCAATCAGCCCCAGCATTTT. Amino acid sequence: CASSKGPLSNQPQHF.

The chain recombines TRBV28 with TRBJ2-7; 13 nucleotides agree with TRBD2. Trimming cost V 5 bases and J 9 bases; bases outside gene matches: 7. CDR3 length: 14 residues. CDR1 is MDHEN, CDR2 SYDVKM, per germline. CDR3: CASSTSGGEIWQYV. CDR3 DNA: TGTGCCAGCAGTACTAGCGGGGGGGAGATCTGGCAGTACGTC.

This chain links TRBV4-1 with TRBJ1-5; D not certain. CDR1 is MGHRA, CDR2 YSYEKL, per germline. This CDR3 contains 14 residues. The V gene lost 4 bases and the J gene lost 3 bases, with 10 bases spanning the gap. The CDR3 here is CASSLSEANQPQHF. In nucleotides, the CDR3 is TGCGCCAGCAGCCTTTCGGAGGCCAATCAGCCCCAGCATTTT.

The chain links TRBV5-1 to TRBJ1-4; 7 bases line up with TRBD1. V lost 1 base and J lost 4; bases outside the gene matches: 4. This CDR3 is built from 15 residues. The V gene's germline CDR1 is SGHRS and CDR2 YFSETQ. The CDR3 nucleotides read TGCGCCAGCAGCTTGCGGACAGGCGTTAATGAAAAACTGTTTTTT. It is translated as CASSLRTGVNEKLFF.

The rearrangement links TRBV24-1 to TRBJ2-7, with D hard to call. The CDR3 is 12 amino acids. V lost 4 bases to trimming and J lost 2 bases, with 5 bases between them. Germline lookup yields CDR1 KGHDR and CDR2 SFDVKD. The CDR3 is CATSEVAYEQYV. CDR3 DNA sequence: TGTGCCACCAGTGAGGTTGCCTACGAGCAGTACGTC.

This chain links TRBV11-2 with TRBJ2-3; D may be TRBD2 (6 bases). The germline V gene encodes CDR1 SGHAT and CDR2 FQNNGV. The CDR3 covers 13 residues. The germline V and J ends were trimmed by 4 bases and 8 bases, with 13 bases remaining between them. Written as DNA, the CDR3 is TGTGCCAGCAGCTCGCTGGGGGGTGTTACGCAGTATTTT. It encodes CASSSLGGVTQYF. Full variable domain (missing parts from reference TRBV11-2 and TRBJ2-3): EAGVAQSPRYKIIEKRQSVAFWCNPISGHATLYWYQQILGQGPKLLIQFQNNGVVDDSQLPKDRFSAERLKGVDSTLKIQPAKLEDSAVYLCASSSLGGVTQYFGPGTRLTVL.

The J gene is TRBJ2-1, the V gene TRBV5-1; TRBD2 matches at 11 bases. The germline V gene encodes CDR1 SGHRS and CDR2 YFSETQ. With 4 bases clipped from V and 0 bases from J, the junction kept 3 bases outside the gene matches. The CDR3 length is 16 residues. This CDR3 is CASSTSGGSSYNEQFF. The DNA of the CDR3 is TGCGCCAGCAGCACTAGCGGGGGAAGCTCCTACAATGAGCAGTTCTTC.

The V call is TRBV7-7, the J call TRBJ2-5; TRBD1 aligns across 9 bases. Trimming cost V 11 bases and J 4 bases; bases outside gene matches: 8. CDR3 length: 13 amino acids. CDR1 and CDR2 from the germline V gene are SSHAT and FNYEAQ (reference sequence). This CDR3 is CACGQGRIETQYF. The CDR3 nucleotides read TGTGCCTGCGGACAGGGGAGGATAGAGACCCAGTACTTC.

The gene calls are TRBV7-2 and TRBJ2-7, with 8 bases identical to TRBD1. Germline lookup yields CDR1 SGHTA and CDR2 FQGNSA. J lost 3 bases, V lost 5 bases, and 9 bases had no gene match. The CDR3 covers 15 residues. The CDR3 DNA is TGTGCCAGCAGCCTGGCCGGGACAGGATTCTACGAGCAGTACTTC. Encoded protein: CASSLAGTGFYEQYF.

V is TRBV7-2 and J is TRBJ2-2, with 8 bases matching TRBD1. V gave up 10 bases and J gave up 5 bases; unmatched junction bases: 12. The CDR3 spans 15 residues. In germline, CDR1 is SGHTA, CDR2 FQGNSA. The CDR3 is CATSPQGAVTGELFF. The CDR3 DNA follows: TGTGCCACCTCACCGCAGGGGGCAGTAACCGGGGAGCTGTTTTTT.

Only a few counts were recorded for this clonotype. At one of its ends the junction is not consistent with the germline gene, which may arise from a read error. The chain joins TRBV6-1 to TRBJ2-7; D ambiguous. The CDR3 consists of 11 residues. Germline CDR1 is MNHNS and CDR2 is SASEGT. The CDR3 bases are TGTGCCAGCAGTGAGGTCTACGGGCAGTACTTC. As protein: CASSEVYGQYF.

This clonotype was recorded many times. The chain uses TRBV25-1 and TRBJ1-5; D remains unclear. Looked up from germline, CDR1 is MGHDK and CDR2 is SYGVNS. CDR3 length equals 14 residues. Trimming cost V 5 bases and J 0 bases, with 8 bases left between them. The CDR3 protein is CASSQTDSNQPQHF. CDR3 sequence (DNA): TGTGCCAGCAGTCAGACGGATAGCAATCAGCCCCAGCATTTT. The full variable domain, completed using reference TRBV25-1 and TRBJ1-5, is EADIYQTPRYLVIGTGKKITLECSQTMGHDKMYWYQQDPGMELHLIHYSYGVNSTEKGDLSSESTVSRIRTEHFPLTLESARPSHTSQYLCASSQTDSNQPQHFGDGTRLSIL.

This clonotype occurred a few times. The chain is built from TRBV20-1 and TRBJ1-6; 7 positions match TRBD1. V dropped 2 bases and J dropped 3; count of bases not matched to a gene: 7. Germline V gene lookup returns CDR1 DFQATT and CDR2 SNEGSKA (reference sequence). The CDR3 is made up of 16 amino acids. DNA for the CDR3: TGCAGTGCTAGAAAGGGGGACAGATACTATAATTCACCCCTCCACTTT. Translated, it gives CSARKGDRYYNSPLHF.

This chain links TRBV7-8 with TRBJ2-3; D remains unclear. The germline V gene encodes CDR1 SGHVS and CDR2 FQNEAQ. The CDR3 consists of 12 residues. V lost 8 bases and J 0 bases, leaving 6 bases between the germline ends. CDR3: CASAPSTDTQYF. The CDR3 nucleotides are TGTGCCAGCGCCCCGAGCACAGATACGCAGTATTTT.

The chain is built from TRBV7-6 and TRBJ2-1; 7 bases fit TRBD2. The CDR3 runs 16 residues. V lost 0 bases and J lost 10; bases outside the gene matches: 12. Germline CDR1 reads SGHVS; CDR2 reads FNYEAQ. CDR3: CASSLAYRTRRWEQFF. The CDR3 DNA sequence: TGTGCCAGCAGCTTAGCGTACCGGACTAGGCGTTGGGAGCAGTTCTTC.